In this sample, the clone carrying this T cell receptor beta chain turned up many times. What it binds is unknown. These data originate in a study of regulatory T cells in long-lasting Graves disease. Unmatched junction bases numbered 7, after V lost 1 base and J lost 2 bases. In germline, CDR1 is GTSNPN, CDR2 SVGIG (reference sequence). The CDR3 length is 15 residues. Broader study findings: Graves' patients with persistent disease showed TCR diversity lower than patients newly diagnosed. Under persistent disease, TRBV28, TRBJ1-2 and TRBJ2-5 were used preferentially.

Combining iRepertoire HTBI primers with Arm-PCR of CDR3 regions, the authors built TCR beta libraries. One entry per CDR3 protein results from TCRdb running MiXCR on the multiplex PCR reads. The table includes some 490,000 distinct CDR3 sequences, 12% detected once. Time point meaning: newly diagnosed GD, antithyroid drugs for less than 3 months. PBMC RNA was the source of the TCR library. These same records also appear under a second study, on T cells in Graves' hyperthyroidism and ophthalmopathy. From that study: Among clonotypes expanded in thyroid above 0.001, most were also found in blood. The model forecast ophthalmopathy, anticipating it by a median approximately 7 months before onset.

This chain links TRBV30 with TRBJ2-5; TRBD1 agrees at 7 bases. The sample here was peripheral blood mononuclear cells (PBMCs), taken at new diagnosis, from a patient treated with antithyroid drugs. The sequence came from a woman aged 25-40 years with Graves disease. CDR3 in DNA: TGTGCCTGGAGTGAGGGACAGAACCCGCAAGAGACCCAGTACTTC. Protein product: CAWSEGQNPQETQYF. The full variable domain, with the rest looked up from reference TRBV30 and TRBJ2-5, is SQTIHQWPATLVQPVGSPLSLECTVEGTSNPNLYWYRQAAGRGLQLLFYSVGIGQISSEVPQNLSASRPQDRQFILSSKKLLLSDSGFYLCAWSEGQNPQETQYFGPGTRLLVL.